This T cell receptor beta chain was recovered during a study of shared clonotypes between healthy human individuals. Evenly divided among several immunoSEQ plates was the genomic DNA of each subset. Authors' analysis steps: ImmunoSEQ only sent back junction sequences with no quality scores, so filtering was done differently. Sequencing used immunoSEQ multiplex PCR; TCRdb keeps in-frame clones, though not all of them. V, J and clone size were drawn from that table, and D and trimming were deduced from the DNA. The sample yields 400,000 to 600,000 clones, around 96% seen once. What was sequenced was naive CD4+ T cells sorted from blood. This sample's subset: CD45RA+ positively selected. The receptor comes from a woman aged 25 to 39 in good health.

The CDR3 protein is CASSREVTDTQYF. CDR3 DNA: TGTGCCAGCAGTAGGGAGGTCACAGATACGCAGTATTTT. The chain recombines TRBV2 with TRBJ2-3; maybe TRBD2 (6 bases). CDR1 is SNHLY, CDR2 FYNNEI, per germline. Trimming took off 5 bases at V and 2 bases at J, with 8 bases between the two ends. The CDR3 spans 13 residues.